The rows below give T cell receptor beta chains drawn from one sample of a study of blood T cell repertoires in COVID-19. Profiled with immunoSEQ multiplex PCR; TCRdb holds only in-frame clones, not every one. The table shows about 150,000 clones, with more than 80% occurring only once. Material: peripheral blood. Receptor source: a man younger than 35 with COVID-19, enrolled during active disease. Both conserved end residues are part of each CDR3. The order of the fields is J gene, V gene, clone size, D gene, CDR3 DNA, CDR3 protein. D genes are given only for firm matches. Size values are once, few and many counts, or a class for expanded clones, and some rows have none.

>TRBJ2-5|TRBV28|-|TRBD2
TGTGCCATTACAACGGGACACCGAGGGACTAGCGTTTCGTACTTC
CAITTGHRGTSVSYF
>TRBJ2-7|TRBV5-1|-|-
TGCGCCAGCAGCTTACCCAGGGCCGGGGGCGAGCAGTACTTC
CASSLPRAGGEQYF
>TRBJ2-5|TRBV30|-|TRBD2
TGTGCCTGTGATCGGGGACTAGCGGCTTACCAAGAGACCCAGTACTTC
CACDRGLAAYQETQYF
>TRBJ1-5|TRBV6-5|-|-
TGTGCCAGCAGTTACTCGGCAGGTAAGCATTTT
CASSYSAGKHF
>TRBJ2-4|TRBV29-1|-|TRBD2
TGCAGCGTTGTGAGTGGGAGGGCCCTCGGCAAAAACATTCAGTACTTC
CSVVSGRALGKNIQYF
>TRBJ1-1|TRBV10-3|-|-
TGTGCCATCAGTGCCGAGAAGAACACTGAAGCTTTCTTT
CAISAEKNTEAFF
>TRBJ2-7|TRBV3-1/TRBV3-2|-|-
TGTGCCAGCAGCCAAATGGTGGGCCGCTACGAGCAGTACTTC
CASSQMVGRYEQYF
>TRBJ1-2|TRBV6-1|-|-
TGTGCCAGCAGTGAAGCATGGGGCGCTGGCTACACCTTC
CASSEAWGAGYTF
>TRBJ2-1|TRBV13|-|TRBD2
TGTGCCAGCAGCACTTGGACTAGCGGGTACAATGAGCAGTTCTTC
CASSTWTSGYNEQFF
>TRBJ1-1|TRBV5-1|-|TRBD1
TGCGCCAGCAGCCCTCGGACAGGGAGGGTGAACACTGAAGCTTTCTTT
CASSPRTGRVNTEAFF
>TRBJ2-2|TRBV30|-|TRBD2
TGTGCCTGGAGTTTTAGTGCGGGGGAACCCTCGAACACCGGGGAGCTGTTTTTT
CAWSFSAGEPSNTGELFF
>TRBJ2-7|TRBV19|once|TRBD1
TGTGCCAGTAGTTCGGACAGGGCCGGCTACGAGCAGTACTTC
CASSSDRAGYEQYF